The clone carrying this T cell receptor beta chain was counted a single time. What it recognizes is unknown. Being one base from a much bigger clone, this may be a read error. The data were obtained in a study of blood T cells in healthy people across ages. Study outcomes and limitations: Estimates based on one million T cells were treated as lower bounds. In older individuals, TCR beta diversity per million T cells was lower, falling roughly linearly with age.

CDR3 length: 16 amino acids. Unmatched junction bases numbered 12, after V lost 5 bases and J lost 4 bases. Looked up from germline, CDR1 is SQVTM and CDR2 is ANQGSEA. Primed by a sample-barcoded 5' primer and a J-beta primer mix, a second PCR proceeded for roughly 6 to 12 cycles. Any given sample supplied a minimum of 2.5 million CDR3-containing paired-end reads. TCRdb called the 5' RACE reads again in MiXCR, with one record for every CDR3 protein. Of 1.5 million to 2 million distinct CDR3 sequences in the sample, about 35% were seen once. This chain connects TRBV29-1 to TRBJ2-7, with 12 bases that match TRBD2. Sequences were obtained from blood. The sequence derives from a woman aged 25 to 39 in good health. Written as DNA, the CDR3 is TGCAGCGTTAAAGGTGCGGCTAGCGGGAGGGGGTACGAGCAGTACTTC. Translating gives CSVKGAASGRGYEQYF.